This is a list of T cell receptor beta chains from one sample in a study of T cell repertoires in cytomegalovirus infection. These receptors are not linked to any known antigen. MiXCR, run by TCRdb on the reads, gives a single entry per CDR3 protein. Among a few hundred thousand distinct CDR3 sequences listed, approximately 40% were seen once. The specimen comprised cultured PBMCs, sampled from culture after CMV antigen stimulation. The origin of the receptors is a human donor in good health (CMV status not recorded). Some clones in this sample may be carry-over from other donors' samples. The CDR3 runs from the conserved cysteine through the conserved F or W. Fields, in order: J gene, V gene, CDR3 protein.

TRBJ2-3 TRBV11-2 CASSTWELRLADTQYF
TRBJ2-1 TRBV29-1 CSVRQGNYNEQFF
TRBJ2-7 TRBV7-2 CASSSLGLAGELYF
TRBJ2-1 TRBV7-8 CASHATPAAGDEQFF
TRBJ2-5 TRBV12-3/TRBV12-4 CASRLSGSQETQYF
TRBJ2-7 TRBV7-8 CASSPQARGSYEQYF
TRBJ1-3 TRBV28 CASTDFLNGNTIYF
TRBJ2-7 TRBV19 CASSMVLGIYEQYF
TRBJ2-3 TRBV7-2 CASSRRLAGALDKQYF
TRBJ1-1 TRBV27 CASSLASVVNTEAFF
TRBJ1-2 TRBV5-1 CASRFGREANYGYTF
TRBJ2-3 TRBV7-8 CASSPNGRAGVVRTQYF
TRBJ2-2 TRBV19 CASSIIGSGSYFGELFF
TRBJ2-5 TRBV12-3/TRBV12-4 CASSWDPNVETQYF
TRBJ1-5 TRBV10-3 CAISASRDQPQHF
TRBJ2-6 TRBV7-6 CASSLLAGGSSGANVLTF
TRBJ1-5 TRBV2 CASSFGRVNQPQHF
TRBJ1-4 TRBV20-1 CSAKSSSGPTNEKLFF
TRBJ1-4 TRBV20-1 CSGGSYEKLFF
TRBJ2-1 TRBV18 CASSHRTISSEQFF
TRBJ2-2 TRBV7-2 CASSLSGVAAGELFF
TRBJ1-3 TRBV18 CASSPLNLDTIYF
TRBJ1-1 TRBV6-2/TRBV6-3 CASSSRPGMNTEAFF
TRBJ2-7 TRBV12-3/TRBV12-4 CASSLTGGASEQYF
TRBJ1-1 TRBV6-5 CASSYDPNTEAFF
TRBJ2-5 TRBV5-1 CASSLDSLGGETQYF
TRBJ2-2 TRBV7-8 CASSPRAAVNTGELFF
TRBJ1-1 TRBV7-6 CASSSPQGGPLEAFF
TRBJ2-5 TRBV20-1 CSARDGLRVETQYF
TRBJ1-1 TRBV5-4 CASSPGEGHEAFF
TRBJ2-3 TRBV28 CAGGGGGTDTQYF
TRBJ2-7 TRBV15 CATSTTRTTYEQYF
TRBJ2-7 TRBV7-6 CASSLDLARHEQYF
TRBJ1-4 TRBV7-2 CASSPRIGTELFF
TRBJ2-5 TRBV28 CASSLVRTGTGEVLGETQYF
TRBJ1-5 TRBV4-1 CASSPDRFYSNQPQHF
TRBJ2-7 TRBV11-2 CASSAESGLASEQYF
TRBJ1-5 TRBV7-2 CASTPGGQNNQPQHF
TRBJ2-5 TRBV19 CASKNAAGETQYF
TRBJ2-5 TRBV6-2/TRBV6-3 CASSYPSSLGETQYF
TRBJ2-6 TRBV18 CASSPSGRGSGANVLTF
TRBJ2-3 TRBV12-5 CASGFYSTDTQYF
TRBJ1-4 TRBV29-1 CSVRDGGEKLFF